One sample yielded the 32 T cell receptor beta chains listed below, sequenced in a study of human T cells and chemical hapten exposure. TCRdb independently ran MiXCR on the RACE reads; one entry per CDR3 protein. The sample comprises fewer than 90,000 distinct CDR3 sequences, 6.5% to 8.5% of which are singletons, and 1% to 1.5% rests with the top ten. As to time point: patch test 2, 6 weeks after DPC sensitization. Treatment in this sample: therapeutic diphenylcyclopropenone sensitization with weekly scalp DPC. Sequencing used whole blood, obtained in connection with sensitization to the hapten diphenylcyclopropenone (DPC). The receptor source for this set is a woman aged 25-40 years with alopecia areata. Some clones in this sample may be carry-over from other donors' samples.

There are a few counts of this clonotype. The J gene is TRBJ1-4, the V gene TRBV12-3 or TRBV12-4; a weak D match, TRBD1 (6 bases). V lost 9 bases and J lost 8, with 25 bases in between. CDR3 length: 16 residues. The DNA of the CDR3 is TGTGCCAGTATACCGACCGGGGGCCCCCAGAAAGAAAAACTGTTTTTT. It specifies CASIPTGGPQKEKLFF.

This clonotype was observed a handful of times. The rearrangement links TRBV11-2 to TRBJ1-2; D perhaps matches TRBD1 (5 bases). Germline loops: CDR1 SGHAT, CDR2 FQNNGV. This CDR3 has 14 amino acids. V dropped 5 bases and J dropped 8 bases, with 18 bases sitting between them. The CDR3 protein is CASSPSDTALGYTF. CDR3 in DNA: TGTGCCAGCAGCCCTTCGGACACGGCTTTAGGCTACACCTTC.

In the case of this clonotype: A read error may explain this, as a much larger clone is one base away. This rearrangement joins TRBV4-2 to TRBJ1-1; 12 nucleotides line up with TRBD1. Looked up from germline, CDR1 is LGHNA and CDR2 is YNFKEQ. The CDR3 contains 16 residues. The CDR3 DNA follows: TGTGCCAGAAGCCAACTGAGGGGACAGGGGGCCTCTGAAGCTTTCTTT. Amino acid sequence: CARSQLRGQGASEAFF.

At least ten counts were recorded for this clonotype. The chain couples TRBV6-5 to TRBJ2-1; D is possibly TRBD2 (5 bases). Trimming shortened V by 5 bases and J by 5 bases, and 16 bases separated the two germline ends. Germline V lookup: CDR1 MNHEY, CDR2 SVGAGI. The CDR3 loop spans 15 amino acids. The CDR3 region has the DNA TGTGCCAGCAGTGAGAATGCCCTCGGGAACAATGAGCAGTTCTTC. Translating it yields CASSENALGNNEQFF.

At least ten counts were recorded for this clonotype. This rearrangement joins TRBV11-2 to TRBJ2-3; the D is unclear. Trimming removed 4 bases from V and 1 base from J, with 12 bases in between. This CDR3 spans 15 amino acids. Per germline, CDR1 SGHAT and CDR2 FQNNGV. CDR3 coding DNA: TGTGCCAGCAGCTCGTACTGGGTTGGCACAGATACGCAGTATTTT. This encodes CASSSYWVGTDTQYF. The full variable domain, in which reference TRBV11-2 and TRBJ2-3 provide the parts outside the CDR3, is EAGVAQSPRYKIIEKRQSVAFWCNPISGHATLYWYQQILGQGPKLLIQFQNNGVVDDSQLPKDRFSAERLKGVDSTLKIQPAKLEDSAVYLCASSSYWVGTDTQYFGPGTRLTVL.

This clonotype appeared many times. The chain carries TRBV6-2 or TRBV6-3 and TRBJ1-1; D perhaps matches TRBD1 (5 bases). CDR3 length: 14 amino acids. CDR1 and CDR2 from the germline V gene are MNHEY and SVGEGT. Trimming took 1 base from V and 5 from J, leaving 11 bases between them. This chain's CDR3 is CASSYLRGTTEAFF. The CDR3 DNA is TGTGCCAGCAGTTACTTGCGTGGGACTACTGAAGCTTTCTTT.

There are many counts of this clonotype. This chain joins TRBV20-1 and TRBJ2-5; 15 positions agree with TRBD2. Germline lookup yields CDR1 DFQATT and CDR2 SNEGSKA (reference sequence). With V trimmed by 5 bases and J by 7 bases, 2 bases remained unmatched. This CDR3 contains 13 residues. The CDR3 DNA sequence: TGCAGTGCTGGGACTAGCGGGGGGTCGACCCAGTACTTC. It codes for CSAGTSGGSTQYF.

This clonotype was recorded at least ten times. CDR3 nucleotide sequence: TGCAGCGTTGATGCGGGACAGGGGATCTATGGCTACACCTTC. Translated, it gives CSVDAGQGIYGYTF. The genes are TRBV29-1 and TRBJ1-2, with 10 nucleotides matching TRBD1. Germline CDR1 SQVTM, CDR2 ANQGSEA. V lost 3 bases to trimming and J lost 4 bases; unmatched junction nucleotides: 5. The CDR3 consists of 14 residues. The whole variable domain, filled in from reference TRBV29-1 and TRBJ1-2, reads SAVISQKPSRDICQRGTSLTIQCQVDSQVTMMFWYRQQPGQSLTLIATANQGSEATYESGFVIDKFPISRPNLTFSTLTVSNMSPEDSSIYLCSVDAGQGIYGYTFGSGTRLTVV.

This clonotype was picked up many times. The CDR3 here is CASSQDWPGSTEAFF. CDR3 bases: TGTGCCAGCAGCCAAGATTGGCCAGGGAGCACTGAAGCTTTCTTT. This chain links TRBV14 with TRBJ1-1, with a tentative D call TRBD1 (5 bases). With 0 bases removed from V and 4 bases from J, the gap between germline ends came to 12 bases. The CDR3 consists of 15 residues. CDR1 SGHDN and CDR2 FVKESK come from the germline V gene.

This clonotype occurred many times. An end of the junction differs from the germline gene, which may be a read error. V is TRBV11-3 and J is TRBJ2-1; D possibly corresponds to TRBD2 (5 bases). The CDR3 length is 15 residues. Germline V gene sequence: CDR1 SGHNT, CDR2 YENEEA. The CDR3 coding sequence is TGTGCCAGCAGCCTAGACTCGGGGAAGGGCAATGAGCAGTTCTTC. Its translation is CASSLDSGKGNEQFF.

The sample holds many counts of this clonotype. The chain couples TRBV2 to TRBJ1-1; D is undetermined. This CDR3 region has 13 residues. Germline assignment: CDR1 SNHLY and CDR2 FYNNEI. The V and J ends lost 3 bases and 1 base respectively, with 6 bases between them. In DNA form, the CDR3 reads TGTGCCAGCAGTGATAATTGGAACACTGAAGCTTTCTTT. Translation: CASSDNWNTEAFF.

This clonotype was detected ten times or more. V usage is TRBV29-1 and J usage is TRBJ2-1; D is perhaps TRBD1 or TRBD2 (7 bases each). Trimming took 0 bases from V and 0 from J, leaving 21 bases between them. In germline, CDR1 is SQVTM, CDR2 ANQGSEA. There are 19 residues in the CDR3. The CDR3 reads CSVEDLSGRGQSSYNEQFF. CDR3 nucleotide sequence: TGCAGCGTTGAAGATTTGTCAGGGAGGGGGCAGAGCTCCTACAATGAGCAGTTCTTC.

This clonotype came up a few times. The J gene is TRBJ2-4, the V gene TRBV27; D unresolved. The CDR3 consists of 14 residues. V lost 2 bases and J 1 base, leaving 6 bases between the germline ends. Germline CDR1 MNHEY, CDR2 SMNVEV (reference sequence). CDR3 residues: CASSLHGAKNIQYF. In DNA, the CDR3 is TGTGCCAGCAGTTTACATGGGGCCAAAAACATTCAGTACTTC.

The sample holds many counts of this clonotype. This chain connects TRBV7-9 to TRBJ1-2, with 12 bases that match TRBD1. The ends lost 1 base at V and 4 bases at J; junction bases unmatched: 4. The germline CDR1 and CDR2 sequences are SEHNR and FQNEAQ (reference sequence). The CDR3 is made up of 16 amino acids. This chain's CDR3 is CASSLVGQGAPYGYTF. In DNA, the CDR3 is TGTGCCAGCAGCTTAGTGGGACAGGGGGCACCCTATGGCTACACCTTC. The variable domain in full, with the rest retrieved from reference TRBV7-9 and TRBJ1-2, is DTGVSQNPRHKITKRGQNVTFRCDPISEHNRLYWYRQTLGQGPEFLTYFQNEAQLEKSRLLSDRFSAERPKGSFSTLEIQRTEQGDSAMYLCASSLVGQGAPYGYTFGSGTRLTVV.

This clonotype was recorded many times. The chain uses TRBV7-3 and TRBJ2-1; 11 nucleotides match TRBD2. This CDR3 is 15 amino acids long. Germline values: CDR1 SGHTA, CDR2 FQGTGA. The V and J ends lost 4 bases and 9 bases, in that order; junction bases with no gene match: 8. DNA of the CDR3: TGTGCCAGCAGCTCCACTAGCGGGGGCCTCCGTGAGCAGTTCTTC. It codes for CASSSTSGGLREQFF.

This clonotype was recorded at least ten times. The chain is built from TRBV30 and TRBJ2-3; TRBD1 matches 7 bases. The CDR3 covers 14 residues. V shed 1 base and J 1 base; nucleotides not matched to a gene: 2. CDR1 and CDR2 (germline): GTSNPN, SVGIG (reference sequence). The CDR3 bases are TGTGCCTGGAGTGCCGGGACAGGCACAGATACGCAGTATTTT. Its translation: CAWSAGTGTDTQYF.

This clonotype was observed many times. V gene TRBV3-1 combines with J gene TRBJ1-6, with 7 bases fitting TRBD1. The J segment lost 8 bases and the V segment lost 4 bases, leaving 8 bases of the junction unmatched. Per germline, CDR1 LGHDT and CDR2 YNNKEL (reference sequence). There are 15 residues in the CDR3. CDR3 loop: CASSPRTGGDSPLHF. DNA for the CDR3: TGTGCCAGCAGCCCCCGGACAGGAGGTGATTCACCCCTCCACTTT.

The table lists this clonotype with a few counts. The gene calls are TRBV6-1 and TRBJ2-5; perhaps TRBD2 as D (5 bases). CDR1 and CDR2 (germline): MNHNS, SASEGT. The V gene lost 2 bases and the J gene lost 1 base, with 11 bases spanning the gap. The CDR3 contains 15 residues. The CDR3 spells CASSELPGSQETQYF. CDR3 bases: TGTGCCAGCAGTGAATTGCCGGGGAGCCAAGAGACCCAGTACTTC.

This clonotype was detected many times. The rearrangement joins TRBV7-2 to TRBJ1-2; D might be TRBD1 (5 bases). Looked up from germline, CDR1 is SGHTA and CDR2 is FQGNSA. CDR3 length: 14 amino acids. V lost 5 bases and J 4 bases, leaving 14 bases between the germline ends. Written as DNA, the CDR3 is TGTGCCAGCAGCGCCCTAACAGGTTCCTATGGCTACACCTTC. Translation: CASSALTGSYGYTF.

There are a few counts of this clonotype. The chain employs TRBV20-1 and TRBJ2-4; D gene ambiguous. The CDR3 is 17 residues long. The germline V gene encodes CDR1 DFQATT and CDR2 SNEGSKA (reference sequence). V was cut by 0 bases and J by 0 bases, with 15 bases left in between. CDR3 sequence reads: CSARDETEYLAKNIQYF. DNA for the CDR3: TGCAGTGCTAGAGACGAAACAGAATATCTAGCCAAAAACATTCAGTACTTC.

This clonotype was observed many times. The chain couples TRBV7-8 to TRBJ2-3, with TRBD1 identical over 8 bases. This CDR3 is 17 amino acids long. CDR1 is SGHVS, CDR2 FQNEAQ, per germline. V was pared by 1 base and J by 3 bases, with 9 bases of the junction left unmatched. The CDR3 reads CASSLVLQGASTDTQYF. The CDR3 bases are TGTGCCAGCAGCTTAGTTTTGCAGGGGGCCTCGACAGATACGCAGTATTTT. The full variable domain, its missing parts supplied by reference TRBV7-8 and TRBJ2-3, is GAGVSQSPRYKVAKRGQDVALRCDPISGHVSLFWYQQALGQGPEFLTYFQNEAQLDKSGLPSDRFFAERPEGSVSTLKIQRTQQEDSAVYLCASSLVLQGASTDTQYFGPGTRLTVL.

This clonotype has ten or more counts. The chain couples TRBV12-3 or TRBV12-4 to TRBJ2-5, with TRBD2 matching over 11 bases. There are 14 residues in the CDR3. V trimming: 3 bases; J trimming: 5 bases; junction bases outside the gene matches: 2. This CDR3 reads CASSFSGGAETQYF. CDR3 coding DNA: TGTGCCAGCAGTTTTAGCGGGGGGGCCGAGACCCAGTACTTC.

J is TRBJ2-2 and V is TRBV7-9; D is perhaps TRBD2 (7 bases). Germline loops: CDR1 SEHNR, CDR2 FQNEAQ (reference sequence). The CDR3 totals 15 residues. The V and J ends lost 0 bases and 5 bases respectively, with 10 bases between them. Written as DNA, the CDR3 is TGTGCCAGCAGCTTAGCGGGGGGGCCGACCGGGGAGCTGTTTTTT. Its protein product is CASSLAGGPTGELFF.

The V gene is TRBV20-1, the J gene TRBJ1-1, with D hard to call. The CDR3 is made up of 15 amino acids. The germline V gene encodes CDR1 DFQATT and CDR2 SNEGSKA (reference sequence). Trimming left V 0 bases short and J 5 bases short, with 16 bases between. This CDR3 reads CSARDPGRGFTEAFF. Here the CDR3 DNA reads TGCAGTGCTAGAGATCCCGGACGCGGTTTTACTGAAGCTTTCTTT.

This clonotype was seen repeatedly, ten times or more. The rearrangement uses TRBV5-1 and TRBJ2-1; 9 bases match TRBD2. V lost 0 bases and J lost 4; bases outside the gene matches: 8. CDR1 is SGHRS and CDR2 is YFSETQ in the germline V gene. This CDR3 has 17 residues. The CDR3 sequence: CASSLGNVAGGYNEQFF. The CDR3 nucleotides read TGCGCCAGCAGCTTGGGGAACGTCGCGGGGGGGTACAATGAGCAGTTCTTC.

The chain is built from TRBV29-1 and TRBJ2-5, with TRBD2 identical over 7 bases. This CDR3 has 12 amino acids. Germline V gives CDR1 SQVTM, CDR2 ANQGSEA. The trim removed 7 bases at V and 3 bases at J, leaving 5 bases unmatched. In DNA, the CDR3 is TGCAGCGGGGGGGGGGGAAAAGAGACCCAGTACTTC. Its translation: CSGGGGKETQYF.

In its sample, this clonotype was seen many times. The chain combines TRBV6-2 or TRBV6-3 with TRBJ1-2; 9 bases fit TRBD1. The CDR3 totals 13 residues. Per the germline V gene, CDR1 is MNHEY and CDR2 is SVGEGT. V lost 5 bases and J lost 4; bases outside the gene matches: 2. The CDR3 here is CASSPDRGYGYTF. In nucleotides, the CDR3 is TGTGCCAGCAGTCCGGACAGGGGCTATGGCTACACCTTC.

The J gene is TRBJ2-1, the V gene TRBV5-1, with D perhaps TRBD1 or TRBD2 (5 bases each). The germline CDR1 and CDR2 sequences are SGHRS and YFSETQ. The V and J ends lost 0 bases and 6 bases respectively, with 13 bases between them. The CDR3 consists of 15 residues. In DNA form, the CDR3 reads TGCGCCAGCAGCTTGGGGTCACATGGGGGCAATGAGCAGTTCTTC. Protein product: CASSLGSHGGNEQFF.

The rearrangement links TRBV5-4 to TRBJ2-3; D not resolved. V gave up 1 base and J gave up 3 bases, with 6 bases separating them. Germline CDR1 is SGHNT and CDR2 is YYREEE (reference sequence). The CDR3 totals 13 residues. The DNA of the CDR3 is TGTGCCAGCAGCTTGCCTAGGACAGATACGCAGTATTTT. Amino acid sequence: CASSLPRTDTQYF.

Many counts were recorded for this clonotype. The V call is TRBV3-1, the J call TRBJ1-5; a weak D match, TRBD1 (5 bases). The CDR3 spans 15 residues. Looked up from germline, CDR1 is LGHDT and CDR2 is YNNKEL (reference sequence). V was trimmed by 1 base and J by 4 bases, leaving 11 bases between them. The CDR3 protein is CASSQGSGFNQPQHF. The CDR3 DNA is TGTGCCAGCAGCCAAGGGTCAGGGTTTAATCAGCCCCAGCATTTT. Looking up the rest from reference TRBV3-1 and TRBJ1-5 gives the full variable domain: DTAVSQTPKYLVTQMGNDKSIKCEQNLGHDTMYWYKQDSKKFLKIMFSYNNKELIINETVPNRFSPKSPDKAHLNLHINSLELGDSAVYFCASSQGSGFNQPQHFGDGTRLSIL.

This clonotype appeared many times. The rearrangement joins TRBV12-3 or TRBV12-4 to TRBJ2-3; D is unresolved. V lost 8 bases and J lost 2, with 17 bases in between. The CDR3 contains 15 residues. The CDR3 bases are TGTGCCAGCTCCCCCATGGACGGCTACACAGATACGCAGTATTTT. Amino acids: CASSPMDGYTDTQYF.

This clonotype was seen a handful of times. The chain combines TRBV6-2 or TRBV6-3 with TRBJ1-5, with D unclear. The CDR3 extends over 14 amino acids. Germline loops: CDR1 MNHEY, CDR2 SVGEGT. Trimming removed 5 bases from V and 4 bases from J, with 12 bases in between. The CDR3 nucleotides are TGTGCCAGCAGTCCGACAATCGGTAATCAGCCCCAGCATTTT. Translated: CASSPTIGNQPQHF.